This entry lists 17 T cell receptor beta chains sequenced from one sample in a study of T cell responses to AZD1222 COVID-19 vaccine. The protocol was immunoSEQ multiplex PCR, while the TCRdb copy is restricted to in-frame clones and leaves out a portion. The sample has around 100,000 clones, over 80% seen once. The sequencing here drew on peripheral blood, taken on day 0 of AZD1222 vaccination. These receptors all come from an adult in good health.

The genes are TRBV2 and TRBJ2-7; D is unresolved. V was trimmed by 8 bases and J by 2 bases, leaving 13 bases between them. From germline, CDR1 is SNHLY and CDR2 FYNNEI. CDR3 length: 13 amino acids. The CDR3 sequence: CASSTTPTYEQYF. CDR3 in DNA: TGTGCCAGCTCTACCACACCTACCTACGAGCAGTACTTC.

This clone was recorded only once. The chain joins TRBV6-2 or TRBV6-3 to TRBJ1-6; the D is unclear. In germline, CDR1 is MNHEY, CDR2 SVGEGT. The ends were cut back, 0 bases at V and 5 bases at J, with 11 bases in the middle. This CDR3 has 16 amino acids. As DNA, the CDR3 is TGTGCCAGCAGTTACTCGTGGAAGACGGATAATTCACCCCTCCACTTT. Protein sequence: CASSYSWKTDNSPLHF.

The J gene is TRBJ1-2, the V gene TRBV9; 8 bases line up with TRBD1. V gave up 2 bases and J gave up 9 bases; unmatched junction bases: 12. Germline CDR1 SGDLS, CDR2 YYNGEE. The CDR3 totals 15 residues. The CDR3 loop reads CASSVRKTGDLSYTF. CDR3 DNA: TGTGCCAGCAGCGTCAGAAAGACAGGGGATTTGAGCTACACCTTC.

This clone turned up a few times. As DNA, the CDR3 is TGTGCCAGTAGTACACCCTACGAGCAGTACTTC. Protein sequence: CASSTPYEQYF. The chain uses TRBV19 and TRBJ2-7; no firm D call. V was trimmed by 4 bases and J by 2 bases, leaving 3 bases between them. Per the germline V gene, CDR1 is LNHDA and CDR2 is SQIVND (reference sequence). The CDR3 is 11 amino acids. The variable domain in full, completed from reference TRBV19 and TRBJ2-7, reads DGGITQSPKYLFRKEGQNVTLSCEQNLNHDAMYWYRQDPGQGLRLIYYSQIVNDFQKGDIAEGYSVSREKKESFPLTVTSAQKNPTAFYLCASSTPYEQYFGPGTRLTVT.

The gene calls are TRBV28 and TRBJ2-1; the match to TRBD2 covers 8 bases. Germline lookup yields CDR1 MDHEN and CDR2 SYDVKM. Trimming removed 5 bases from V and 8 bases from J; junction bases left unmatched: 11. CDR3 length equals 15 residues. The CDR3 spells CASSGTGTRRDEQFF. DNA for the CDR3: TGTGCCAGCAGTGGTACCGGGACTAGGAGGGATGAGCAGTTCTTC.

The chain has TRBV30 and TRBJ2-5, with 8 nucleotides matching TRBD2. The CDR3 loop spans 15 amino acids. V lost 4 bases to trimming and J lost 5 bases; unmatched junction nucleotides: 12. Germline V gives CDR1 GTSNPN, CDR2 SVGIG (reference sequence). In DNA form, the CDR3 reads TGTGCCTGGACCACGGGAGGGCGCCGATGGGAGACCCAGTACTTC. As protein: CAWTTGGRRWETQYF. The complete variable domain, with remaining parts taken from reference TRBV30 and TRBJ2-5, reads SQTIHQWPATLVQPVGSPLSLECTVEGTSNPNLYWYRQAAGRGLQLLFYSVGIGQISSEVPQNLSASRPQDRQFILSSKKLLLSDSGFYLCAWTTGGRRWETQYFGPGTRLLVL.

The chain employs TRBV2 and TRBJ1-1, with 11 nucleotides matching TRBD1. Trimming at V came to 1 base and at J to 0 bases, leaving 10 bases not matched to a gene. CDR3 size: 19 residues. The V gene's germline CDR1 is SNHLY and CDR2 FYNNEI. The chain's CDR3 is CASSEVGQGATGMNTEAFF. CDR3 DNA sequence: TGTGCCAGCAGTGAAGTTGGACAGGGGGCGACCGGGATGAACACTGAAGCTTTCTTT.

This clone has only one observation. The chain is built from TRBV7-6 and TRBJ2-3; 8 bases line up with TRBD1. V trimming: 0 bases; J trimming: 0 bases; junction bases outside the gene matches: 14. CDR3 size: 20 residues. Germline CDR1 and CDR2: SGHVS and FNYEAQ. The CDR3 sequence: CASSLAARQGLRASTDTQYF. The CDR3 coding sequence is TGTGCCAGCAGCTTAGCGGCCAGACAGGGGCTCCGTGCTAGCACAGATACGCAGTATTTT.

Here the CDR3 reads CASSIVGTANYGYTF. DNA for the CDR3: TGTGCCAGTAGTATAGTGGGGACAGCTAACTATGGCTACACCTTC. The chain employs TRBV19 and TRBJ1-2, with 7 bases matching TRBD1. After removal of 1 base from V and 0 bases from J, the junction contained 2 bases not matched to a gene. CDR3 size: 15 residues. Germline V gene lookup returns CDR1 LNHDA and CDR2 SQIVND (reference sequence).

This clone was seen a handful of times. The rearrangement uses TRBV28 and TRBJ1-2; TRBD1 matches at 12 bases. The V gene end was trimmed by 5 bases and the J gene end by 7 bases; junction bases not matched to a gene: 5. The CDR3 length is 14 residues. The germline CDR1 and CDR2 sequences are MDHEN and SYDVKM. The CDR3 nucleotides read TGTGCCAGCAGTCCGGGACAGGGGGCTGGTGGCTACACCTTC. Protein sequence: CASSPGQGAGGYTF.

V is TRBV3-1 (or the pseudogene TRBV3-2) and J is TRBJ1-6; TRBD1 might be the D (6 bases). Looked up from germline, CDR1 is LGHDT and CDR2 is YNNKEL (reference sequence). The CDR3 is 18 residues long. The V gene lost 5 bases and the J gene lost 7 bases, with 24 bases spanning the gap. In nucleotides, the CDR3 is TGTGCCAGCAGCTTCCCCCCGGGGCAGGGGAAAACAAATTCACCCCTCCACTTT. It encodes CASSFPPGQGKTNSPLHF.

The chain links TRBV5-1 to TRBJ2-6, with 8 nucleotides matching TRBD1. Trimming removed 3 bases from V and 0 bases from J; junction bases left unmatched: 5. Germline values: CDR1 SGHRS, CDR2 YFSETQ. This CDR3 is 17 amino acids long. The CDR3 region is CASSSPGQVSGANVLTF. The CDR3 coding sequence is TGCGCCAGCAGCTCACCGGGACAGGTCTCTGGGGCCAACGTCCTGACTTTC.

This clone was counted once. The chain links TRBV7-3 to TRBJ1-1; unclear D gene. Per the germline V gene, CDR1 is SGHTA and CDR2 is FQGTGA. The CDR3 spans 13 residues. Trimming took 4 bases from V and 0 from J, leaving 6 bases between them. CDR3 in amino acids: CASSSGMNTEAFF. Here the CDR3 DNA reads TGTGCCAGCAGCTCGGGGATGAACACTGAAGCTTTCTTT.

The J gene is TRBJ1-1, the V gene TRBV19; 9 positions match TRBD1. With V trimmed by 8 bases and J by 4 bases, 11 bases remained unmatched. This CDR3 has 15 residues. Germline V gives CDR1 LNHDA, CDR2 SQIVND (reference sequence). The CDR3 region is CASHMGDRVLTEAFF. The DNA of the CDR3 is TGTGCCAGTCATATGGGGGACAGGGTACTCACTGAAGCTTTCTTT.

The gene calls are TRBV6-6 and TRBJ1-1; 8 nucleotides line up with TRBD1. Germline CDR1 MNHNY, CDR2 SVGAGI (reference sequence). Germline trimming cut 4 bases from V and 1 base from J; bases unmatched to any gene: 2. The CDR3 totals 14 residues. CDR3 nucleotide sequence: TGTGCCAGCAGTTCAGGGGGCTGGAACACTGAAGCTTTCTTT. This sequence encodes CASSSGGWNTEAFF.

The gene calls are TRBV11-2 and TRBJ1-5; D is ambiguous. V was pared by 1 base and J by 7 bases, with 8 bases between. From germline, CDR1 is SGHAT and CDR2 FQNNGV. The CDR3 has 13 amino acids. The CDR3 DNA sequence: TGTGCCAGCAGCTTAGGGGAAGGACAGCCCCAGCATTTT. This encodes CASSLGEGQPQHF.

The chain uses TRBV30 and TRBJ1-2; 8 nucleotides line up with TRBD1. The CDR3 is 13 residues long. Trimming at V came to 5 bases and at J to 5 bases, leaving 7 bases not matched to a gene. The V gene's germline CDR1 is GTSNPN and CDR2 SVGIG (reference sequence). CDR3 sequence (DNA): TGTGCCTGGTCTCGGGACAGGCCTTATGGCTACACCTTC. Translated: CAWSRDRPYGYTF. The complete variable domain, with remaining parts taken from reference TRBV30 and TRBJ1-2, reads SQTIHQWPATLVQPVGSPLSLECTVEGTSNPNLYWYRQAAGRGLQLLFYSVGIGQISSEVPQNLSASRPQDRQFILSSKKLLLSDSGFYLCAWSRDRPYGYTFGSGTRLTVV.